Reported below is one TCR beta chain. Its antigen is not known. Resections took place in Japan or China from the mid-2010s to the late 2010s. H&E slides confirmed each diagnosis, reviewed by two pathologists independently. This sample stems from a study of immune evolution from preneoplasia to lung adenocarcinoma. General study results and limits: Normal lung had the highest top T cell clone frequencies. Clonality was highest in normal lung, lower in later-stage lesions apparently.

The CDR3 covers 15 residues. V lost 5 bases to trimming and J lost 0 bases, with 11 bases between them. Germline CDR1 reads SGHAT; CDR2 reads FQDESV (reference sequence). This table comes from immunoSEQ multiplex PCR, and its TCRdb copy is limited to in-frame clones, with some not included. The data hold about 7,200 clones, with 79% observed a single time. The receptor's source is a person aged 70 to 79 with lung adenocarcinoma. Sequencing was done on a sample of FFPE adjacent normal lung tissue. The chain employs TRBV11-1 and TRBJ2-1, with D maybe TRBD2 (6 bases). CDR3 region: CASSDGGSSYNEQFF. CDR3 in DNA: TGTGCCAGCAGCGACGGGGGTAGCTCCTACAATGAGCAGTTCTTC.